What follows describes a single T cell receptor (beta chain). Antigen unknown. Trimming at V came to 5 bases and at J to 4 bases, leaving 7 bases not matched to a gene. Germline CDR1 reads DFQATT; CDR2 reads SNEGSKA (reference sequence). The CDR3 sequence is 15 residues long. This record comes from a study of CD8 T cells in ankylosing spondylitis. General observations from the study: Within peripheral blood, clones linked to disease were CD8+ and relatively rare. Seemingly characteristic of ankylosing spondylitis blood was a TCR beta motif consisting of about 8 highly homologous variants. Reports of some motif variants in reactive arthritis synovial fluid and blood predate this one. According to the report, clones linked to the disease were significantly enriched in matched synovial fluid samples taken from ankylosing spondylitis patients.

TCRdb reprocessed the 5' RACE reads via MiXCR and lists one record per CDR3 protein. Of about 360,000 distinct CDR3 sequences listed, 14% to 15% are singletons. The clonotype originates from a male donor with ankylosing spondylitis or in good health (not recorded which). Input material: blood, either unsorted or a sorted T cell fraction (not recorded which). This chain connects TRBV20-1 to TRBJ2-1, with 11 bases fitting TRBD2. The CDR3 here is CSASTGLADYNEQFF. Written as DNA, the CDR3 is TGCAGTGCTTCGACGGGACTAGCGGATTACAATGAGCAGTTCTTC.